This paragraph reports one T cell receptor (beta chain). Its antigen is not identified. TCRdb's copy holds only in-frame clones and misses some; the assay was immunoSEQ multiplex PCR. The data show around 5,700 clones, about 76% seen once. This record comes from a study of high-grade serous ovarian cancer treatment subgroups. Study-wide points: Bulk tumor TCR sequencing gave no spatial information.

Tumor samples were taken before definitive surgery or chemotherapy. The CDR3 extends over 13 amino acids. Germline V gives CDR1 SQVTM, CDR2 ANQGSEA. The V and J ends lost 7 bases and 12 bases, in that order; junction bases with no gene match: 15. The J gene is TRBJ2-1, the V gene TRBV29-1; 7 nucleotides align to TRBD2. The TCR originated in a human donor with high-grade serous ovarian cancer. Material: tumor tissue. CDR3: CSAAVQERGGQFF. In nucleotides, the CDR3 is TGCAGCGCCGCGGTCCAGGAGCGGGGTGGGCAGTTCTTC.